This TCR beta chain was sequenced in a study of TIL therapy for anti-PD-1-resistant metastatic lung cancer. Background on the study: Median tumor PD-L1 proportion score was roughly 5.9%. By whole-exome sequencing, median non-synonymous tumor mutation burden was roughly 1.6 mutations per megabase. Broader study findings: Patients were highly selected, enriched for treatment-naive, never-smoker and oncogene-addicted cases. Many TIL product clones were absent from baseline tumor, suggesting clonal contraction.

This was the immunoSEQ v3 assay. This table comes from immunoSEQ multiplex PCR, and its TCRdb copy is limited to in-frame clones, with some not included. The sample shows around 45,000 clones, 70% to 85% of them seen only once. With respect to this clone: The antigen remains unidentified.

Time point denoted: pre-treatment sample, taken before nivolumab and TIL therapy. Tumor tissue came from excised metastases, mostly pleural nodules or supraclavicular lymph nodes. This clonotype was obtained from a person aged 25-85 years with non-small cell lung cancer. Here the sequenced sample was tumor tissue, taken at baseline.

CDR3 nucleotide sequence: TGTGCCAGCAGCTCAGGGACAGGGGGCTCTGGGGCCAACGTCCTGACTTTC. This codes for CASSSGTGGSGANVLTF. This chain joins TRBV7-9 and TRBJ2-6, with 11 bases identical to TRBD1. In germline, CDR1 is SEHNR, CDR2 FQNEAQ (reference sequence). V lost 4 bases, J lost 0 bases, and 2 bases stayed unmatched. The CDR3 spans 17 residues.